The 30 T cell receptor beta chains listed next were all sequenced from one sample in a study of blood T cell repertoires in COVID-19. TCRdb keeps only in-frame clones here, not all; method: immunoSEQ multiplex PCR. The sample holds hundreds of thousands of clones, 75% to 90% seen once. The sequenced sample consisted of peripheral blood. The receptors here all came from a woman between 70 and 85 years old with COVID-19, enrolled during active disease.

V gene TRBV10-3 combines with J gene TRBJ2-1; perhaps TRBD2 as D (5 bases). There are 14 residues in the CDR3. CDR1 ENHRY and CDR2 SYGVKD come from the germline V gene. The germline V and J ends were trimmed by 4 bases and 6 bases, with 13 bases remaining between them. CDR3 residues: CAISGLAVANEQFF. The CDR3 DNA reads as TGTGCCATCAGTGGCCTAGCTGTGGCCAATGAGCAGTTCTTC.

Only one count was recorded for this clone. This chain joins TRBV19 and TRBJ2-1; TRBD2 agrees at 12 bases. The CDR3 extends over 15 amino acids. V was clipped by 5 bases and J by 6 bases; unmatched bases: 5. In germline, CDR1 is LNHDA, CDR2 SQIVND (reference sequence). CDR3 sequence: CASSPLAGGLNEQFF. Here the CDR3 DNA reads TGTGCCAGTAGTCCACTAGCGGGGGGACTCAATGAGCAGTTCTTC.

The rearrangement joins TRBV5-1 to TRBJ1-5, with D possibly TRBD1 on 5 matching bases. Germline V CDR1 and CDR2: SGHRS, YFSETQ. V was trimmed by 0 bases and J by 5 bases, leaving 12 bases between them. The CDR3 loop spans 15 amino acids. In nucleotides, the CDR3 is TGCGCCAGCAGCTTGGCCGGCCAGGGCGATCAGCCCCAGCATTTT. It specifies CASSLAGQGDQPQHF.

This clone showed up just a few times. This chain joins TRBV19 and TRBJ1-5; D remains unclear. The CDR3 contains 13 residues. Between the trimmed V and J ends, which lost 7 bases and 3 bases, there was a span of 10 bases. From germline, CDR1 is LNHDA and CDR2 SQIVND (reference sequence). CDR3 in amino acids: CASKRDYNQPQHF. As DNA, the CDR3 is TGTGCCAGTAAGAGGGATTACAATCAGCCCCAGCATTTT.

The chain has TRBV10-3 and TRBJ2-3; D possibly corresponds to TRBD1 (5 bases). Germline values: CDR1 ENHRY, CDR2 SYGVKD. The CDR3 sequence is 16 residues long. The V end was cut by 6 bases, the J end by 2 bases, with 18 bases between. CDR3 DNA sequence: TGTGCCATCAGACCGGGCCAGGGTGGAGTCACAGATACGCAGTATTTT. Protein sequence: CAIRPGQGGVTDTQYF.

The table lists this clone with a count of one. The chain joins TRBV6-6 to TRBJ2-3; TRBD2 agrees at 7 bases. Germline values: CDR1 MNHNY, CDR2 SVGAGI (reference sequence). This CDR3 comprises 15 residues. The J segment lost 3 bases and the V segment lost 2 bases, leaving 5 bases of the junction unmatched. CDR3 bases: TGTGCCAGCAGTTACGTGGCTAGCGGTACAGATACGCAGTATTTT. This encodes CASSYVASGTDTQYF.

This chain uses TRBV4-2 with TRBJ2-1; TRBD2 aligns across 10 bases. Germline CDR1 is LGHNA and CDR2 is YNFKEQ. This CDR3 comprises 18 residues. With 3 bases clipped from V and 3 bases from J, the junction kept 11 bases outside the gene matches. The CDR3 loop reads CASSQGLAGGPFYNEQFF. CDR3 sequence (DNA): TGTGCCAGCAGCCAGGGTTTAGCGGGGGGCCCCTTCTACAATGAGCAGTTCTTC.

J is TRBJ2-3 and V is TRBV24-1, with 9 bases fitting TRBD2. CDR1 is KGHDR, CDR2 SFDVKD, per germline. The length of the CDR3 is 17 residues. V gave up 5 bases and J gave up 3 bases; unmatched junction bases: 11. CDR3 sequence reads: CATSGAGGREVTDTQYF. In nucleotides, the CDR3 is TGTGCCACCAGTGGGGCGGGGGGGCGAGAAGTGACAGATACGCAGTATTTT.

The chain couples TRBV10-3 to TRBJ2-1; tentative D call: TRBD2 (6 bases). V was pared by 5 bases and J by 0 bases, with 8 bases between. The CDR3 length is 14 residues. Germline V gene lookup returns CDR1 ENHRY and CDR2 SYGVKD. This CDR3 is CAISSGSSYNEQFF. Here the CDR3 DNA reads TGTGCCATCAGTAGCGGGTCCTCCTACAATGAGCAGTTCTTC.

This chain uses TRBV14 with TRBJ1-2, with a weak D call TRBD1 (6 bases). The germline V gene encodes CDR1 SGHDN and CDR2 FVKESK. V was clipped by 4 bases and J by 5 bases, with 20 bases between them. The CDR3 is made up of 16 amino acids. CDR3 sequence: CASSRGGLPSLYGYTF. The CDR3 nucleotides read TGTGCCAGCAGCCGCGGGGGCCTCCCGAGCCTTTATGGCTACACCTTC. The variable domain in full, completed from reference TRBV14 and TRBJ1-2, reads EAGVTQFPSHSVIEKGQTVTLRCDPISGHDNLYWYRRVMGKEIKFLLHFVKESKQDESGMPNNRFLAERTGGTYSTLKVQPAELEDSGVYFCASSRGGLPSLYGYTFGSGTRLTVV.

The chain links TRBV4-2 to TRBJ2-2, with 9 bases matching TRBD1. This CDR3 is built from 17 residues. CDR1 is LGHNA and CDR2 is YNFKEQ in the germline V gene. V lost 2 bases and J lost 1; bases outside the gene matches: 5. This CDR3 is CASSQLPGQGNTGELFF. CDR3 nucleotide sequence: TGTGCCAGCAGCCAACTACCGGGACAGGGGAACACCGGGGAGCTGTTTTTT.

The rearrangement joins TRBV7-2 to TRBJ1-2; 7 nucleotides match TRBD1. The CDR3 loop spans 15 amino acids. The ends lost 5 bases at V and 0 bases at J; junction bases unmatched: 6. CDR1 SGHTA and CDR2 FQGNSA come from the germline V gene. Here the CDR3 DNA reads TGTGCCAGCAGCACGGACAGGAATTCTAACTATGGCTACACCTTC. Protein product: CASSTDRNSNYGYTF.

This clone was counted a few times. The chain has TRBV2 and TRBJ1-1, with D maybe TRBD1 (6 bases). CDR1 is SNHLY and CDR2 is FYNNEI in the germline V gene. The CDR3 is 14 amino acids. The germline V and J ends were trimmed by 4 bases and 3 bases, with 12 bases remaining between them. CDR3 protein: CASSGPGQDTEAFF. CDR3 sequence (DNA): TGTGCCAGCAGTGGTCCGGGACAAGACACTGAAGCTTTCTTT.

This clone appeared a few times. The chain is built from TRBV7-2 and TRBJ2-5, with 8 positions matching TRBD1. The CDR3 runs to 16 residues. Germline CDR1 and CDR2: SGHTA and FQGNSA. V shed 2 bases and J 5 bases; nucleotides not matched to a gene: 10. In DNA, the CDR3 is TGTGCCAGCAGCTTAAGGTCGGGACAGGAAGGTGAGACCCAGTACTTC. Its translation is CASSLRSGQEGETQYF.

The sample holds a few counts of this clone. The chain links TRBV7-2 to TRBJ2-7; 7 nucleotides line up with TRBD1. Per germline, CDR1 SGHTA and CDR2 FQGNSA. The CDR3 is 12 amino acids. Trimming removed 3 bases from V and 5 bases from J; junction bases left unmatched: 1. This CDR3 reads CASSFTGDEQYF. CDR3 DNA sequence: TGTGCCAGCAGCTTCACAGGGGACGAGCAGTACTTC. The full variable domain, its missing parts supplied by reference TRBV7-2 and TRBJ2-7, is GAGVSQSPSNKVTEKGKDVELRCDPISGHTALYWYRQSLGQGLEFLIYFQGNSAPDKSGLPSDRFSAERTGGSVSTLTIQRTQQEDSAVYLCASSFTGDEQYFGPGTRLTVT.

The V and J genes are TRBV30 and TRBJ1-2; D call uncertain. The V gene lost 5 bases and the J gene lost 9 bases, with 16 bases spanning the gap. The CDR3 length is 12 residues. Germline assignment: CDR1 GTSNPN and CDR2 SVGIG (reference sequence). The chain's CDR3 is CAWGPWPHSYTF. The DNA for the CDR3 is TGTGCCTGGGGCCCCTGGCCCCATAGCTACACCTTC. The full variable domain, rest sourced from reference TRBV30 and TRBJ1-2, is SQTIHQWPATLVQPVGSPLSLECTVEGTSNPNLYWYRQAAGRGLQLLFYSVGIGQISSEVPQNLSASRPQDRQFILSSKKLLLSDSGFYLCAWGPWPHSYTFGSGTRLTVV.

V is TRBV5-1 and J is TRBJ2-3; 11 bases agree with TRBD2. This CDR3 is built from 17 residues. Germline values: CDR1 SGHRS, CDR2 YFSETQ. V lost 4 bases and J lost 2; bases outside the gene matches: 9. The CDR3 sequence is CASSPALLAGVTDTQYF. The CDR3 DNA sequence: TGCGCCAGCAGCCCGGCGTTACTAGCGGGGGTCACAGATACGCAGTATTTT.

Here the CDR3 DNA reads TGCGCCAGCAGCCCCACAGGGGCGGGTCAAGAGACCCAGTACTTC. Translation gives CASSPTGAGQETQYF. The chain is built from TRBV10-1 and TRBJ2-5, with 7 bases identical to TRBD1. The CDR3 is 15 amino acids. J was trimmed by 2 bases and V by 6 bases; bases with no gene match: 9. Germline values: CDR1 WNHNN, CDR2 SYGVQD (reference sequence).

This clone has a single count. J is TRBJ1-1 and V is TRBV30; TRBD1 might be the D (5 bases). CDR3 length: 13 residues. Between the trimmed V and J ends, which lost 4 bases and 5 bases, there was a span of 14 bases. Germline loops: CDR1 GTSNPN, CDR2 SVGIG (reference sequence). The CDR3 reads CAWMKGIGTEAFF. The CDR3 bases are TGTGCCTGGATGAAGGGGATTGGAACTGAAGCTTTCTTT.

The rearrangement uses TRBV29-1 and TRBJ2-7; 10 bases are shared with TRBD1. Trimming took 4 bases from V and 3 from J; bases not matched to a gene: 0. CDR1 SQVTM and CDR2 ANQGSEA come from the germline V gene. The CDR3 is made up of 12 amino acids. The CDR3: CSVGTGGYEQYF. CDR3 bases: TGCAGCGTTGGGACAGGGGGCTACGAGCAGTACTTC.

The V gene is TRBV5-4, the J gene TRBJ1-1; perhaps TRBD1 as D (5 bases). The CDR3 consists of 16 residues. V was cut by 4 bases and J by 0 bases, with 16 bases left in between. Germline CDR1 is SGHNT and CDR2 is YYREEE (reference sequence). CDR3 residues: CASSNGAGVVNTEAFF. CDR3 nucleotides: TGTGCCAGCAGCAATGGGGCGGGGGTGGTGAACACTGAAGCTTTCTTT.

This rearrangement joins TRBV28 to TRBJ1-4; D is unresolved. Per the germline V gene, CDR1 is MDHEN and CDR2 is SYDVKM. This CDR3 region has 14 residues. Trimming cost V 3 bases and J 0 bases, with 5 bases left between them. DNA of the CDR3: TGTGCCAGCAGTTTGAGTACAACTAATGAAAAACTGTTTTTT. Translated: CASSLSTTNEKLFF.

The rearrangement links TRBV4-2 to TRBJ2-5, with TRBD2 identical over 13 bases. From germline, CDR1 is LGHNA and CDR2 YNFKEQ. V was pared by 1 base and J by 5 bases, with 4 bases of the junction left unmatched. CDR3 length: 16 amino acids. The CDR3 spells CASSQVLAGGPETQYF. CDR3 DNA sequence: TGTGCCAGCAGCCAAGTACTAGCGGGGGGGCCCGAGACCCAGTACTTC.

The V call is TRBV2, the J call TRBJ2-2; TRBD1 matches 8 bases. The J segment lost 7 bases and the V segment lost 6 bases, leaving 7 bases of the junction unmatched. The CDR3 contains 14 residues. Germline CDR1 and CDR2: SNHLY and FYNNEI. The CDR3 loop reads CASRRQGTGGELFF. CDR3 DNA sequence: TGTGCCAGCAGACGACAGGGGACGGGCGGGGAGCTGTTTTTT.

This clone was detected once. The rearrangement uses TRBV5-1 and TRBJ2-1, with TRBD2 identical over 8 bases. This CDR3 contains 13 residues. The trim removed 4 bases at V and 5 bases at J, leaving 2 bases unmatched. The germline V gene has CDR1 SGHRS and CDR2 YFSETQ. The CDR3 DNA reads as TGCGCCAGCAGCCCGGGGGGGGACAATGAGCAGTTCTTC. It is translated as CASSPGGDNEQFF. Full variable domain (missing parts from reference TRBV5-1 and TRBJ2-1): KAGVTQTPRYLIKTRGQQVTLSCSPISGHRSVSWYQQTPGQGLQFLFEYFSETQRNKGNFPGRFSGRQFSNSRSEMNVSTLELGDSALYLCASSPGGDNEQFFGPGTRLTVL.

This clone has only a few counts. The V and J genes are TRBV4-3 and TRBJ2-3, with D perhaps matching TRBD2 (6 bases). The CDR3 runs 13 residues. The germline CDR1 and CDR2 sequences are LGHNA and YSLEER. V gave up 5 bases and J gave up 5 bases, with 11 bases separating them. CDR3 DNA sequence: TGCGCCAGCAGCTCACCTAGCGAAGATACGCAGTATTTT. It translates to CASSSPSEDTQYF.

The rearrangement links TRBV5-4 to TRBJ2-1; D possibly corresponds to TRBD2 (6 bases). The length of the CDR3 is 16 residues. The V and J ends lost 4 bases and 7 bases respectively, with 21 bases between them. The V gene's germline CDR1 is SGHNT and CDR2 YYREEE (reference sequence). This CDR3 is CASSNLGGMLWNEQFF. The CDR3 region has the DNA TGTGCCAGCAGCAACTTGGGGGGAATGTTGTGGAATGAGCAGTTCTTC.

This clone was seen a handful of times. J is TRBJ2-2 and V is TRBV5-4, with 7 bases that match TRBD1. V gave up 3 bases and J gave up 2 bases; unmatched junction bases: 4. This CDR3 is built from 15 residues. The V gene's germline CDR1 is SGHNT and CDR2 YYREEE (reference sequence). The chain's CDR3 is CASSYGQVNTGELFF. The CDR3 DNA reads TGTGCCAGCAGCTATGGACAGGTTAACACCGGGGAGCTGTTTTTT. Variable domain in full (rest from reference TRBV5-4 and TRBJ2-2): ETGVTQSPTHLIKTRGQQVTLRCSSQSGHNTVSWYQQALGQGPQFIFQYYREEENGRGNFPPRFSGLQFPNYSSELNVNALELDDSALYLCASSYGQVNTGELFFGEGSRLTVL.

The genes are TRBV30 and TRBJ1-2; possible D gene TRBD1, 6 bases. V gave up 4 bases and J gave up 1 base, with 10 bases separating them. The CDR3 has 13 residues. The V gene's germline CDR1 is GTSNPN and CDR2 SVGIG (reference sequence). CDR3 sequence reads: CAWTPDSNYGYTF. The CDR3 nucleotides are TGTGCCTGGACCCCGGACAGTAACTATGGCTACACCTTC.

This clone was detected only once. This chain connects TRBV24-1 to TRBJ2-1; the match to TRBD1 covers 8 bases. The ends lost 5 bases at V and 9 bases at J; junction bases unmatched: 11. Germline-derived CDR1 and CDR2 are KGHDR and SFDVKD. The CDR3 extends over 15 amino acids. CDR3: CATSGIQGASTEQFF. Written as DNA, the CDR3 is TGTGCCACCAGTGGCATCCAGGGGGCTTCGACTGAGCAGTTCTTC.